The entry that follows covers one TCR beta chain sequence. The sample belongs to a study of chemoradiotherapy in HPV16-positive cancers. With V trimmed by 0 bases and J by 4 bases, 2 bases remained unmatched. Germline assignment: CDR1 LNHDA and CDR2 SQIVND (reference sequence). This CDR3 has 14 amino acids. Assay used: immunoSEQ multiplex PCR; TCRdb lists only in-frame clones, some missing. The repertoire holds 7,000 or so clones, with around 90% as singletons. The chain combines TRBV19 with TRBJ1-2; 7 bases map to TRBD1. This TCR was recovered from a human donor with HPV-associated anogenital cancer. Sequencing used tumor tissue, obtained from a patient who underwent chemoradiotherapy. CDR3 residues: CASSIETGPYGYTF. The CDR3 bases are TGTGCCAGTAGTATAGAGACAGGGCCCTATGGCTACACCTTC.